A single T cell receptor beta chain is shown here with its context. The data belong to a study of blood T cell repertoires in COVID-19. Background on the study: T cells, B-cell-depleted T cells, or PBMCs supplied cDNA or gDNA.

Donors were grouped by their self-reported clinical history. As processed by the authors: Estimation of nucleated cell counts was performed using reference gene primer amplification. Sequenced by immunoSEQ multiplex PCR; TCRdb stores in-frame clones only, minus some. Clone size and V and J calls were adopted from that table, with D and trimming inferred from the DNA. The table lists about 220,000 clones, 70% to 90% of them singletons. The sequencing sample was made of PBMCs or T cells enriched from blood (not recorded which). The sequence was collected from a woman aged 40 to 49 with acute COVID-19.

This chain's CDR3 is CASSAQGSSYEQYF. In DNA, the CDR3 is TGTGCCAGCAGCGCCCAGGGTTCCTCCTACGAGCAGTACTTC. The chain has TRBV9 and TRBJ2-7; D might be TRBD1 (5 bases). CDR1 is SGDLS and CDR2 is YYNGEE in the germline V gene. V shed 3 bases and J shed 0 bases, with 10 bases lying between them. This CDR3 has 14 residues. The full variable domain, in which reference TRBV9 and TRBJ2-7 provide the parts outside the CDR3, is DSGVTQTPKHLITATGQRVTLRCSPRSGDLSVYWYQQSLDQGLQFLIQYYNGEERAKGNILERFSAQQFPDLHSELNLSSLELGDSALYFCASSAQGSSYEQYFGPGTRLTVT.